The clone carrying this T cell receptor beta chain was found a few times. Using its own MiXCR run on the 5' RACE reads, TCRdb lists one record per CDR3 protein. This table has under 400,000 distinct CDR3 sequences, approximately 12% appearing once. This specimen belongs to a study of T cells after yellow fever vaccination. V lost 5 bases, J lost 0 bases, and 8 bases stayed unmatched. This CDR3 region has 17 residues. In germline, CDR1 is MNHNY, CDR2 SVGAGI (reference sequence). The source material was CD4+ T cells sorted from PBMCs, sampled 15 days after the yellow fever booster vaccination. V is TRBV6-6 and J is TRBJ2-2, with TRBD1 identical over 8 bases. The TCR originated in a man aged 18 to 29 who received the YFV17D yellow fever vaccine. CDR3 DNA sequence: TGTGCCAGCAGTCTACGACAGGGGACGACGAACACCGGGGAGCTGTTTTTT. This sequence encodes CASSLRQGTTNTGELFF.